This TCR beta chain originates from a study of cytotoxic CD8 clonotypes in ibrutinib-treated CLL. Clones were sequenced by immunoSEQ multiplex PCR, and TCRdb holds only the in-frame ones, with some missing. Of about 76,000 clones in the sample, over 80% were seen once. The germline gives CDR1 SGHTS, CDR2 YDEGEE. This CDR3 region has 14 residues. V dropped 0 bases and J dropped 5 bases, with 11 bases sitting between them. The chain is built from TRBV5-8 and TRBJ2-5; D not resolved. The origin of this receptor is a human donor with chronic lymphocytic leukemia. Source: PBMCs, taken after 24 months of ibrutinib treatment. For the CDR3, the DNA is TGTGCCAGCAGCTTGGGTCTTTACGGGGAGACCCAGTACTTC. It codes for CASSLGLYGETQYF. Using reference TRBV5-8 and TRBJ2-5 for the parts outside the CDR3, the full variable domain is EAGVTQSPTHLIKTRGQQATLRCSPISGHTSVYWYQQALGLGLQFLLWYDEGEERNRGNFPPRFSGRQFPNYSSELNVNALELEDSALYLCASSLGLYGETQYFGPGTRLLVL.